These 9 T cell receptor beta chains originate from one sample sequenced in a study of shared clonotypes between healthy human individuals (dated by TCRdb to 2020 to 2022). The protocol used for the library was the immunoSEQ multiplex PCR assay. TCRdb limited this immuneACCESS table to in-frame rearrangements with V and J called. A share of clones is missing; checked studies link under half to unresolved V genes, and the rest is unexplained. This sample has some 2.1 million clones in its table, and roughly 95% of those were observed once. The ten largest clones represent 0.13% of the sample. Input material: naive CD4+ T cells sorted from blood. The sample's cell subset or site, from its label and the paper: CD45RA+ positively selected. Receptors were obtained from a man aged 18 to 29 in good health.

A word on this clone: Distinct nucleotide sequences in the sample also encode this CDR3. The chain recombines TRBV19 with TRBJ1-2; perhaps TRBD1 as D (5 bases). Germline V lookup: CDR1 LNHDA, CDR2 SQIVND (reference sequence). This CDR3 region has 13 residues. Trimming took 3 bases from V and 4 from J, leaving 9 bases between them. CDR3 DNA sequence: TGTGCCAGTAGTATTGGGACCAGCTATGGCTACACCTTC. Residues: CASSIGTSYGYTF.

This CDR3 reads CASSDSRLGNTIYF. The CDR3 DNA sequence: TGTGCCAGTAGCGATTCCCGGTTAGGAAACACCATATATTTT. The chain employs TRBV19 and TRBJ1-3; D remains ambiguous. This CDR3 spans 14 amino acids. Germline lookup yields CDR1 LNHDA and CDR2 SQIVND (reference sequence). Between the trimmed V and J ends, which lost 6 bases and 4 bases, there was a span of 13 bases.

The rearrangement uses TRBV5-6 and TRBJ2-7, with no clear D. The V gene's germline CDR1 is SGHDT and CDR2 YYEEEE. The CDR3 is 14 amino acids. Trimming cost V 0 bases and J 0 bases, with 7 bases left between them. Here the CDR3 reads CASSLEQSSYEQYF. For the CDR3, the DNA is TGTGCCAGCAGCTTGGAACAGAGCTCCTACGAGCAGTACTTC.

V usage is TRBV5-4 and J usage is TRBJ2-2; D remains unclear. There are 13 residues in the CDR3. Germline V gene sequence: CDR1 SGHNT, CDR2 YYREEE (reference sequence). The V and J ends lost 0 bases and 8 bases respectively, with 8 bases between them. DNA of the CDR3: TGTGCCAGCAGCTTGGGCCAATCTGGGGAGCTGTTTTTT. It yields the protein CASSLGQSGELFF. The variable domain in full, with the rest retrieved from reference TRBV5-4 and TRBJ2-2, is ETGVTQSPTHLIKTRGQQVTLRCSSQSGHNTVSWYQQALGQGPQFIFQYYREEENGRGNFPPRFSGLQFPNYSSELNVNALELDDSALYLCASSLGQSGELFFGEGSRLTVL.

The chain combines TRBV28 with TRBJ1-5; tentatively, D is TRBD1 (5 bases). CDR1 is MDHEN and CDR2 is SYDVKM in the germline V gene. This CDR3 region has 15 residues. Trimming removed 4 bases at V and 0 bases at J, with 10 bases between. The CDR3 spells CASSSPGYSNQPQHF. The DNA of the CDR3 is TGTGCCAGCAGTTCCCCAGGGTATAGCAATCAGCCCCAGCATTTT.

The chain carries TRBV9 and TRBJ2-2, with TRBD1 as a possible D gene (5 bases). Looked up from germline, CDR1 is SGDLS and CDR2 is YYNGEE. The CDR3 covers 15 residues. With 0 bases removed from V and 7 bases from J, the gap between germline ends came to 13 bases. This CDR3 reads CASSVEGYGLGELFF. The CDR3 DNA reads TGTGCCAGCAGCGTAGAGGGGTACGGCCTCGGGGAGCTGTTTTTT.

The V and J genes are TRBV7-2 and TRBJ2-3; possible D gene TRBD1, 6 bases. The CDR3 spans 16 residues. Trimming cost V 2 bases and J 2 bases, with 14 bases left between them. Germline V lookup: CDR1 SGHTA, CDR2 FQGNSA. In DNA form, the CDR3 reads TGTGCCAGCAGCTTATGGGTGGGGGCCGACACAGATACGCAGTATTTT. This encodes CASSLWVGADTDTQYF.

About this clone itself: The same CDR3 arises from other DNA sequences in this sample as well. The chain employs TRBV11-2 and TRBJ2-7; D remains unclear. This CDR3 has 14 amino acids. The germline V gene has CDR1 SGHAT and CDR2 FQNNGV. V was cut by 1 base and J by 0 bases, with 7 bases left in between. CDR3 sequence (DNA): TGTGCCAGCAGCTTAGGGGCAGCCTCCTACGAGCAGTACTTC. Translation gives CASSLGAASYEQYF.

This sequence joins TRBV14 and TRBJ1-3; 7 positions match TRBD1. CDR3 length: 16 residues. Germline trimming cut 2 bases from V and 2 bases from J; bases unmatched to any gene: 6. CDR1 is SGHDN, CDR2 FVKESK, per germline. The CDR3 is CASSQQTGLAGNTIYF. The CDR3 coding sequence is TGTGCCAGCAGCCAACAGACAGGGCTGGCTGGAAACACCATATATTTT. The full variable domain, completed using reference TRBV14 and TRBJ1-3, is EAGVTQFPSHSVIEKGQTVTLRCDPISGHDNLYWYRRVMGKEIKFLLHFVKESKQDESGMPNNRFLAERTGGTYSTLKVQPAELEDSGVYFCASSQQTGLAGNTIYFGEGSWLTVV.